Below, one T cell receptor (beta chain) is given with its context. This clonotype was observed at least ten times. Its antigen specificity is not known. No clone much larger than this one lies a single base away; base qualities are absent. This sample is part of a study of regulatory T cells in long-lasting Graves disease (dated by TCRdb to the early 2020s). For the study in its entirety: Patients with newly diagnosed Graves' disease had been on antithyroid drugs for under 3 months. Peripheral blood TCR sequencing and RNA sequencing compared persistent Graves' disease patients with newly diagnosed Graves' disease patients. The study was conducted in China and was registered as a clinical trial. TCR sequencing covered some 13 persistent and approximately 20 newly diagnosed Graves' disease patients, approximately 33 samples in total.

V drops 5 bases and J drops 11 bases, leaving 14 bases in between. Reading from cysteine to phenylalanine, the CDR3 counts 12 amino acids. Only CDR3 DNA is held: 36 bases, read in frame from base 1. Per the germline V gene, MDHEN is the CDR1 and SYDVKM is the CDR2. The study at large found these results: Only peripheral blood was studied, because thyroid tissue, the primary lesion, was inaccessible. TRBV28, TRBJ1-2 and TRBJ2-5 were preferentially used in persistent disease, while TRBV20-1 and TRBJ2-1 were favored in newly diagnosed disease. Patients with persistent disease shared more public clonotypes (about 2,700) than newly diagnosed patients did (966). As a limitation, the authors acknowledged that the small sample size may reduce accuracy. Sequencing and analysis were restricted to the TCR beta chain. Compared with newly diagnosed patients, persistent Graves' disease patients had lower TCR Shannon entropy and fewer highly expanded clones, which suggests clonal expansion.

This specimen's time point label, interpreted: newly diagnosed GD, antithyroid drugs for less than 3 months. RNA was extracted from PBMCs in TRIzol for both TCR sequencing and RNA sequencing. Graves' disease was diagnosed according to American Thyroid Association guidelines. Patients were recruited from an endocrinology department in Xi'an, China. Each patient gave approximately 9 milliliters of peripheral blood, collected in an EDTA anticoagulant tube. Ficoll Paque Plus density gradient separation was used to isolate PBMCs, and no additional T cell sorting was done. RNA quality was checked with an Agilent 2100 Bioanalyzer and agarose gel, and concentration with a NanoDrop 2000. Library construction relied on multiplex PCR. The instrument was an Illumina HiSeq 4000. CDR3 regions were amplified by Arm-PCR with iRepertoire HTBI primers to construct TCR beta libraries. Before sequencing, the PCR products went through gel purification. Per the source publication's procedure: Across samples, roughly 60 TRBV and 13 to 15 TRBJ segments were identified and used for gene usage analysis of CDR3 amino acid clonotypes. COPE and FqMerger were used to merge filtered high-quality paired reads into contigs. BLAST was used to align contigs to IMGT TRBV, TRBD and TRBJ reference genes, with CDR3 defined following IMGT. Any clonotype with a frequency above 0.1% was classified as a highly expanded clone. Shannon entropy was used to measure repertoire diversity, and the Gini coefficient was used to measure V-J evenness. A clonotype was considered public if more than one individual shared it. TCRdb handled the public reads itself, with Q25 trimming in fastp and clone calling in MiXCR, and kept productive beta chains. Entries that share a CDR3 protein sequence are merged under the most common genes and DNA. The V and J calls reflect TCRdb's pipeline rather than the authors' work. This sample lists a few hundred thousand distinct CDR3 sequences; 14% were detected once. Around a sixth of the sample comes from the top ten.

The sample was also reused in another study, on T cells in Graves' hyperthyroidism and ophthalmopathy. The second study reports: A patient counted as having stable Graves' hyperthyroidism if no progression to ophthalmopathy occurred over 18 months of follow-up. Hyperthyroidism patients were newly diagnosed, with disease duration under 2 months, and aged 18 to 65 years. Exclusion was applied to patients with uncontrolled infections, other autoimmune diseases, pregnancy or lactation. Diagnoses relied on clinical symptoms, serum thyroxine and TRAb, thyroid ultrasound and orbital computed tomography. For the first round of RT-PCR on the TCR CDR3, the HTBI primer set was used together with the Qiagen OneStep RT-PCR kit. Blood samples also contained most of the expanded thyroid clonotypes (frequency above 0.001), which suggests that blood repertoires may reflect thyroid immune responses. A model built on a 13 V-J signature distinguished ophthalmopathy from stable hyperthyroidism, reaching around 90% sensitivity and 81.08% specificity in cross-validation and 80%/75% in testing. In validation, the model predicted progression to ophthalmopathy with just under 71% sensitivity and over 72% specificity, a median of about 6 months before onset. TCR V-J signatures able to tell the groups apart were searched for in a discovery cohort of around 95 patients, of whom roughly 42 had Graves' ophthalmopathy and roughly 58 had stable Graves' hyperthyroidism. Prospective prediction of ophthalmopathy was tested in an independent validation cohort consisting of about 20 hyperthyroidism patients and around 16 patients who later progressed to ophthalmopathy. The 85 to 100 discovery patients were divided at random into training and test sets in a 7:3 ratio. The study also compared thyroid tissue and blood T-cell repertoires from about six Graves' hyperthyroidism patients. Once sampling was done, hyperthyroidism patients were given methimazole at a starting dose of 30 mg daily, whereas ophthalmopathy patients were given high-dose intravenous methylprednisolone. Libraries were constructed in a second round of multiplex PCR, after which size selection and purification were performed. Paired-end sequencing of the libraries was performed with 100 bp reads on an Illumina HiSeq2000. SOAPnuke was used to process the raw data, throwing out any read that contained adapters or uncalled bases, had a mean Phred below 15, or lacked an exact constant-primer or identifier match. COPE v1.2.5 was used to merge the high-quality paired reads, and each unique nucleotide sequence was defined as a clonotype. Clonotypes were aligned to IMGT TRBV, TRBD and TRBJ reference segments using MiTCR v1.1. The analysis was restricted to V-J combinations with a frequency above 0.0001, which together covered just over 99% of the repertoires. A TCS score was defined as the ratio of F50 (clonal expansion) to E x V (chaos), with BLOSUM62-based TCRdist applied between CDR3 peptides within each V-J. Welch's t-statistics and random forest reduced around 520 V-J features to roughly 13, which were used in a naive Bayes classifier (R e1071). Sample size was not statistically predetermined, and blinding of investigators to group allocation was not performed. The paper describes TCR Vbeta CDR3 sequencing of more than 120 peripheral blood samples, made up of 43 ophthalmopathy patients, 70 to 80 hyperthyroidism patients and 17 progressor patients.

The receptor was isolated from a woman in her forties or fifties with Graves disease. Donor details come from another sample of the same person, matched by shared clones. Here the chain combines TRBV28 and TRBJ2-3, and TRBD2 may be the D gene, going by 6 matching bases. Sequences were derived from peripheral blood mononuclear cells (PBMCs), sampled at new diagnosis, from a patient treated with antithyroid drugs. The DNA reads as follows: TGTGCCAGCAGTAACCCTAGGAGGGAGCAGTATTTT. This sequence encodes CASSNPRREQYF.